The next 17 T cell receptor beta chains were all read from a single sample in a study of Tregs in tolerant kidney transplant recipients. The table came from immunoSEQ multiplex PCR; TCRdb's copy has only in-frame clones and leaves some out. The sample features roughly 10,000 clones, with approximately 26% in its top ten. Related graft donors supplied nonmyeloablative bone marrow transplants, and mixed chimerism was transient. Sequenced here: CD8+ T cells from blood (PBMCs), sampled 24 months after the transplant. The receptors were gathered from a human patient who received a combined kidney and bone marrow transplant. Some T cells may be graft donor cells.

With regard to this clone: The CDR3 end is not reached by the read, which stops 3 residues before it; the germline J gene fills it in. The rearrangement links TRBV29-1 to TRBJ2-7, with TRBD1 matching 11 bases. Germline CDR1 and CDR2: SQVTM and ANQGSEA. Losses at the gene ends were 5 bases for V and 6 bases for J; bases not matched to a gene: 3. The CDR3 has 12 amino acids. This CDR3 is CSVPGTGGEQYF. Incomplete CDR3 DNA: TGCAGCGTTCCCGGGACAGGGGGCGAG.

Notes on this clone: The DNA ends 3 residues before the CDR3 does, and the rest of the CDR3 is filled in from the germline J gene. The gene calls are TRBV10-2 and TRBJ2-7; 8 positions match TRBD1. The ends lost 6 bases at V and 3 bases at J; junction bases unmatched: 13. The CDR3 loop spans 16 amino acids. From germline, CDR1 is WSHSY and CDR2 SAAADI. This CDR3 is CASSDRGLVYGYEQYF. Incomplete CDR3 DNA: TGCGCCAGCAGCGACAGGGGACTTGTGTACGGCTACGAG.

With regard to this clone: The read comes to an end 3 residues before the CDR3 does, leaving the germline J gene to fill in the end. The chain joins TRBV29-1 to TRBJ2-1; TRBD2 matches at 9 bases. The CDR3 totals 17 residues. The germline gives CDR1 SQVTM, CDR2 ANQGSEA. Trimming removed 3 bases from V and 0 bases from J; junction bases left unmatched: 9. CDR3 bases read: TGCAGCGTTGATTACCTAGCGGGGTATAGCTCCTACAATGAG. Translated: CSVDYLAGYSSYNE. The full CDR3 protein reads CSVDYLAGYSSYNEQFF.

In regard to this clone: Coverage ceases 3 residues before the CDR3 finishes, and the germline J gene fills in the end. The chain employs TRBV11-2 and TRBJ1-2; possible D gene TRBD1, 5 bases. The CDR3 runs to 15 residues. Germline values: CDR1 SGHAT, CDR2 FQNNGV. Incomplete CDR3 DNA: TGTGCCAGCAGCTTAGGGTCTACGGGGGTGGAGGGC. Protein sequence: CASSLGSTGVEG. From start to end, the CDR3 is CASSLGSTGVEGYTF. Filled out from reference TRBV11-2 and TRBJ1-2, the complete variable domain reads EAGVAQSPRYKIIEKRQSVAFWCNPISGHATLYWYQQILGQGPKLLIQFQNNGVVDDSQLPKDRFSAERLKGVDSTLKIQPAKLEDSAVYLCASSLGSTGVEGYTFGSGTRLTVV.

About this clone itself: Sequencing ends 3 residues short of the CDR3 end; the germline J gene provides the rest. This sequence joins TRBV19 and TRBJ2-5; TRBD2 aligns across 8 bases. Germline loops: CDR1 LNHDA, CDR2 SQIVND (reference sequence). The CDR3 runs 16 residues. Trimming took 7 bases from V and 1 from J; bases not matched to a gene: 11. The CDR3 protein is CASTPFFSGVQETQYF. CDR3 DNA (partial): TGTGCCAGTACCCCTTTTTTTAGCGGGGTCCAAGAGACC.

As to this clone: Read sequence stops 3 residues before the CDR3 end, and the germline J gene provides the missing end. This chain joins TRBV19 and TRBJ2-7; tentatively, D is TRBD1 (7 bases). Germline values: CDR1 LNHDA, CDR2 SQIVND (reference sequence). V was clipped by 5 bases and J by 0 bases, with 14 bases between them. This CDR3 contains 15 residues. CDR3 in amino acids: CASSVVRDSSYEQYF. CDR3 DNA, as far as it was read: TGTGCCAGTAGTGTGGTGCGGGACAGCTCCTACGAG.

A note on this clone: The CDR3 extends 3 residues past the end of the read, so its final part is completed from the germline J gene. The V gene is TRBV20-1, the J gene TRBJ2-1; the match to TRBD1 covers 8 bases. Germline loops: CDR1 DFQATT, CDR2 SNEGSKA (reference sequence). The CDR3 totals 18 residues. The junction had 10 bases not matched to a gene; V was cut back by 0 bases and J by 0 bases. The DNA read from the CDR3 is TGCAGTGCTAGAGATCATGAGGGACAGGAGAGCTCCTACAATGAG. Its translation is CSARDHEGQESSYNE. The complete CDR3 reads CSARDHEGQESSYNEQFF.

For this clone: The read ends 3 residues shy of where the CDR3 ends; the end is completed using the germline J gene. J is TRBJ1-4 and V is TRBV6-2 or TRBV6-3; 7 nucleotides line up with TRBD1. This CDR3 is built from 16 residues. Germline CDR1 reads MNHEY; CDR2 reads SVGEGT. Unmatched junction bases numbered 1, after V lost 0 bases and J lost 0 bases. CDR3 DNA, as far as it was read: TGTGCCAGCAGTTACTCACAGGGGACAACTAATGAAAAA. Its protein product is CASSYSQGTTNEK. The full CDR3 is CASSYSQGTTNEKLFF.

On this clone itself: The sequence runs out 3 residues before the end of the CDR3; the remainder is reconstructed from the germline J gene. The rearrangement links TRBV5-1 to TRBJ1-5; TRBD1 matches at 9 bases. Germline V lookup: CDR1 SGHRS, CDR2 YFSETQ. V trimming: 3 bases; J trimming: 6 bases; junction bases outside the gene matches: 4. This CDR3 region has 14 residues. The CDR3: CASSSGQGTQPQHF. The part of the CDR3 DNA that was read is TGCGCCAGCAGCTCGGGACAGGGTACTCAGCCC.

Turning to this clone: The sequenced fragment ends 3 residues before the CDR3 boundary, so the rest is inferred from the germline J gene. This chain connects TRBV7-3 to TRBJ2-1, with D maybe TRBD1 (6 bases). The CDR3 is 16 amino acids. The V end was cut by 2 bases, the J end by 2 bases, with 13 bases between. Germline V lookup: CDR1 SGHTA, CDR2 FQGTGA. CDR3 bases read: TGTGCCAGCAGCTTAGCGACAGGAGGTCCCTACAATGAG. Protein product: CASSLATGGPYNE. The whole CDR3 reads CASSLATGGPYNEQFF.

A remark on this clone: The DNA ends 3 residues before the CDR3 does, and the rest of the CDR3 is filled in from the germline J gene. The rearrangement joins TRBV2 to TRBJ2-7; 11 bases are a match to TRBD2. With 2 bases clipped from V and 3 bases from J, the junction kept 6 bases outside the gene matches. This CDR3 is 16 amino acids long. The germline V gene encodes CDR1 SNHLY and CDR2 FYNNEI. The CDR3 is CASSENGGTSGYEQYF. The sequenced CDR3 bases are TGTGCCAGCAGTGAAAACGGCGGGACTAGCGGCTACGAG.

The DNA read from the CDR3 is TGTGCCAGCAGTGACGGTAGCGACTACAATGAG. This codes for CASSDGSDYNE. The entire CDR3 sequence reads CASSDGSDYNEQFF. The chain recombines TRBV6-4 with TRBJ2-1; D possibly corresponds to TRBD2 (5 bases). The read stops 3 residues short of the end of the CDR3; the missing end is completed from the germline J gene. Trimming pared 2 bases from V and 3 bases from J, leaving 8 bases between. Germline values: CDR1 MRHNA, CDR2 SNTAGT. This CDR3 is built from 14 residues.

Remarks on this clone: Sequencing ends 3 residues short of the CDR3 end; the germline J gene provides the rest. V and J are TRBV5-5 and TRBJ2-1; possible D gene TRBD2, 6 bases. The CDR3 runs 15 residues. V gave up 4 bases and J gave up 3 bases, with 14 bases separating them. Germline lookup yields CDR1 SGHKS and CDR2 YYEKEE (reference sequence). CDR3 bases read: TGTGCCAGCAGCGACCGGGACTCGTTCTACAATGAG. Translation gives CASSDRDSFYNE. The entire CDR3 is CASSDRDSFYNEQFF.

A remark on this clone: The sequenced fragment ends 3 residues before the CDR3 boundary, so the rest is inferred from the germline J gene. The rearrangement uses TRBV10-3 and TRBJ2-2; 14 nucleotides align to TRBD2. The CDR3 runs to 19 residues. V gave up 3 bases and J gave up 1 base; unmatched junction bases: 7. Germline assignment: CDR1 ENHRY and CDR2 SYGVKD. The CDR3 is CAISDPGTSGRMNTGELFF. The sequenced CDR3 bases are TGTGCCATCAGTGACCCCGGGACTAGCGGGAGAATGAACACCGGGGAG.

The CDR3 here is CASSQPPKGELGWKGNEQFF. The CDR3 DNA, read in part, is TGCGCCAGCAGTCAACCGCCCAAGGGGGAACTAGGATGGAAGGGCAATGAG. V is TRBV23-1 and J is TRBJ2-1; a possible D gene is TRBD1 (6 bases). The read ends 3 residues shy of where the CDR3 ends; the end is completed using the germline J gene. TRBV23-1 is given ORF status, its function remaining uncertain. The CDR3 is 20 amino acids. V lost 2 bases to trimming and J lost 6 bases, with 29 bases between them.

As regards this clone: From the germline J gene comes the end of the CDR3, since the read stops 3 residues before it. The chain employs TRBV6-8 and TRBJ2-6; 11 bases line up with TRBD1. Germline CDR1 MNHGY, CDR2 SAAAGT. There are 17 residues in the CDR3. Trimming cost V 5 bases and J 0 bases; bases outside gene matches: 3. CDR3 residues: CASSPGTGGSGANVLTF. The CDR3 bases that were read are TGTGCCAGCAGTCCCGGGACAGGGGGCTCTGGGGCCAACGTC.

In regard to this clone: The observed sequence ends 3 residues before the CDR3 terminus, with the missing tail filled in from the germline J gene. This chain joins TRBV6-2 or TRBV6-3 and TRBJ2-5, with TRBD1 as a possible D gene (6 bases). This CDR3 contains 15 residues. Germline V CDR1 and CDR2: MNHEY, SVGEGT. V lost 6 bases to trimming and J lost 5 bases, with 19 bases between them. CDR3 sequence reads: CASRPYRAPQETQYF. The covered CDR3 bases are TGTGCCAGCAGACCCTACAGGGCTCCCCAGGAGACC.